The 3 T cell receptor beta chains reported below all come from one sample, sequenced in a study of OX40 agonist ivuxolimab in advanced cancers. TCRdb keeps only in-frame clones here, not all; method: immunoSEQ multiplex PCR. The sample has fewer than 15,000 clones, approximately 84% seen once. The specimen comprised CD4+ or CD8+ T cells sorted from blood, sampled in a trial of the OX40 agonist ivuxolimab. The receptors originated from an adult with an advanced solid tumor such as melanoma, head and neck, liver or kidney cancer.

The rearrangement uses TRBV6-5 and TRBJ1-1, with D perhaps TRBD1 (5 bases). Germline V gene data show CDR1 as MNHEY and CDR2 as SVGAGI. This CDR3 comprises 12 residues. With 6 bases removed from V and 3 bases from J, the gap between germline ends came to 8 bases. The CDR3 sequence: CASRGLYTEAFF. CDR3 DNA: TGTGCCAGCAGGGGACTTTACACTGAAGCTTTCTTT.

This clone was detected only once. The chain combines TRBV27 with TRBJ2-7, with unresolved D. Per the germline V gene, CDR1 is MNHEY and CDR2 is SMNVEV (reference sequence). The CDR3 has 14 amino acids. Deletions cut 5 bases from V and 0 bases from J, with 11 bases between. DNA for the CDR3: TGTGCCAGCAGTCGGCTAACGAGCTCCTACGAGCAGTACTTC. It encodes CASSRLTSSYEQYF.

The rearrangement links TRBV29-1 to TRBJ2-2; no clear D gene. The CDR3 is 13 amino acids. CDR1 and CDR2 from the germline V gene are SQVTM and ANQGSEA. V was pared by 1 base and J by 6 bases, with 9 bases between. The CDR3 bases are TGCAGCGTTGAAGCCCCGTTCCCCGGGGAGCTGTTTTTT. Translating gives CSVEAPFPGELFF.